The clone carrying this T cell receptor (beta chain) was found many times. Its target is not known. TCRdb redid the calling of the 5' RACE reads with MiXCR, one entry per CDR3 protein. The sample consists of hundreds of thousands of distinct CDR3 sequences, roughly 20% of them appearing once. This sample was taken from a study of T-cell memory formation after mild COVID-19. Overall study: TCR clusters were mostly confined to one donor each. Study-wide points: Whether day 37 second-wave clones are SARS-CoV-2-specific was not confirmed. Clones contracting across day 15 to 85 had a balanced CD4/CD8 profile; later expanding clones leaned CD4+.

The sequence was obtained from an adult woman who had mild COVID-19 (a few samples of this study predate the infection). Cell type and time point are not known. Sample: PBMCs or a T cell subset sorted from them (not recorded which).

CDR3 DNA: TGTGCCAGCAGCCTCGGGACTAGCGGGAGAAAGTCATACAATGAGCAGTTCTTC. Protein product: CASSLGTSGRKSYNEQFF. The chain recombines TRBV28 with TRBJ2-1; 14 positions agree with TRBD2. The CDR3 is made up of 18 amino acids. In germline, CDR1 is MDHEN, CDR2 SYDVKM. Trimming at V came to 6 bases and at J to 4 bases, leaving 11 bases not matched to a gene.